This passage covers 21 T cell receptor beta chains from one sample sequenced in a study of CD8 T cells in Susac syndrome. Random hexamers were used to reverse transcribe the RNA input (0.5 to 1 ug). A single record per CDR3 protein comes from TCRdb applying MiXCR to the immunoSEQ multiplex PCR reads. Among roughly 200,000 distinct CDR3 sequences listed, roughly 94% were seen once. The sequenced material came from CD4+ T cells from PBMCs. These receptors all stem from a human donor with Susac syndrome.

The chain employs TRBV28 and TRBJ2-7; a weak D match, TRBD2 (6 bases). The CDR3 covers 16 residues. Deletions cut 3 bases from V and 0 bases from J, with 15 bases between. From germline, CDR1 is MDHEN and CDR2 SYDVKM. CDR3 DNA: TGTGCCAGCAGTTTCCTCCCTAGCGCAAGCTCCTACGAGCAGTACTTC. Translated: CASSFLPSASSYEQYF.

This chain links TRBV20-1 with TRBJ2-1, with D perhaps matching TRBD2 (6 bases). The V gene lost 2 bases and the J gene lost 0 bases, with 14 bases spanning the gap. Germline values: CDR1 DFQATT, CDR2 SNEGSKA (reference sequence). The CDR3 sequence is 16 residues long. The CDR3 DNA reads TGCAGTGCTAGATCTAGCGACGGGAGCTCCTACAATGAGCAGTTCTTC. It translates to CSARSSDGSSYNEQFF.

The chain links TRBV7-9 to TRBJ2-2; D is possibly TRBD1 or TRBD2 (5 bases each). The CDR3 is made up of 15 amino acids. The germline V gene encodes CDR1 SEHNR and CDR2 FQNEAQ (reference sequence). Trimming pared 3 bases from V and 3 bases from J, leaving 11 bases between. DNA for the CDR3: TGTGCCAGCAGCTTTACCCTGGGGGACACCGGGGAGCTGTTTTTT. The encoded protein is CASSFTLGDTGELFF.

The chain couples TRBV29-1 to TRBJ1-1, with 10 bases aligning to TRBD1. CDR3 length: 13 residues. In germline, CDR1 is SQVTM, CDR2 ANQGSEA. V trimming: 3 bases; J trimming: 5 bases; junction bases outside the gene matches: 3. The CDR3 DNA sequence: TGCAGCGTTGAGACAGGGGGCGAGACTGAAGCTTTCTTT. This gives the protein CSVETGGETEAFF.

The V call is TRBV11-2, the J call TRBJ1-5; D may be TRBD1 (6 bases). V lost 3 bases and J 1 base, leaving 19 bases between the germline ends. CDR3 length equals 18 residues. The germline CDR1 and CDR2 sequences are SGHAT and FQNNGV. The CDR3: CASSFSRSWTESNQPQHF. Written as DNA, the CDR3 is TGTGCCAGCAGCTTTTCTCGATCGTGGACAGAGAGCAATCAGCCCCAGCATTTT.

The chain joins TRBV20-1 to TRBJ2-7; the match to TRBD2 covers 10 bases. This CDR3 is 14 amino acids long. The germline gives CDR1 DFQATT, CDR2 SNEGSKA (reference sequence). Trimming cost V 3 bases and J 6 bases; bases outside gene matches: 8. CDR3 loop: CSASSAGGPREQYF. Written as DNA, the CDR3 is TGCAGTGCTAGCTCAGCGGGAGGGCCCCGCGAGCAGTACTTC.

V usage is TRBV2 and J usage is TRBJ1-4; 7 bases agree with TRBD1. CDR1 and CDR2 (germline): SNHLY, FYNNEI. The J segment lost 6 bases and the V segment lost 10 bases, leaving 11 bases of the junction unmatched. The CDR3 contains 14 residues. CDR3 residues: CATESTGTDEKLFF. CDR3 nucleotides: TGTGCCACCGAATCGACAGGGACTGATGAAAAACTGTTTTTT.

This clonotype has only one observation. The V gene is TRBV20-1, the J gene TRBJ2-3, with 8 positions matching TRBD2. Losses at the gene ends were 1 base for V and 5 bases for J; bases not matched to a gene: 8. This CDR3 is 15 amino acids long. Germline V lookup: CDR1 DFQATT, CDR2 SNEGSKA (reference sequence). CDR3 sequence: CSARVGRAREDTQYF. CDR3 sequence (DNA): TGCAGTGCTAGAGTCGGGAGGGCCCGGGAAGATACGCAGTATTTT.

This chain joins TRBV6-1 and TRBJ1-5; possible D gene TRBD1, 5 bases. The CDR3 is made up of 16 amino acids. V lost 2 bases and J lost 6, with 17 bases in between. Germline assignment: CDR1 MNHNS and CDR2 SASEGT. Here the CDR3 reads CASSEPPGRVFQPQHF. The CDR3 region has the DNA TGTGCCAGCAGTGAACCTCCAGGCAGGGTCTTTCAGCCCCAGCATTTT.

This chain links TRBV19 with TRBJ2-4; TRBD2 might be the D (6 bases). The CDR3 spans 14 residues. The germline V gene encodes CDR1 LNHDA and CDR2 SQIVND (reference sequence). V was cut by 11 bases and J by 2 bases, with 16 bases left in between. CDR3 loop: CASNGGVTKNIQYF. The DNA for the CDR3 is TGTGCCTCGAACGGGGGTGTTACCAAAAACATTCAGTACTTC.

This sequence joins TRBV29-1 and TRBJ2-2; no reliable D call. Germline CDR1 reads SQVTM; CDR2 reads ANQGSEA. V lost 6 bases to trimming and J lost 4 bases, with 9 bases between them. The CDR3 totals 12 residues. This CDR3 reads CSVHGPTGELFF. In nucleotides, the CDR3 is TGCAGCGTCCACGGGCCCACCGGGGAGCTGTTTTTT.

The chain joins TRBV7-6 to TRBJ1-5; possibly TRBD1 for D (6 bases). Trimming removed 6 bases from V and 4 bases from J, with 16 bases in between. Germline lookup yields CDR1 SGHVS and CDR2 FNYEAQ. The CDR3 runs to 15 residues. Here the CDR3 DNA reads TGTGCCAGCAGTCTTAAGGGGGAGGGTAATCAGCCCCAGCATTTT. As protein: CASSLKGEGNQPQHF.

This rearrangement joins TRBV2 to TRBJ2-1, with D perhaps matching TRBD2 (5 bases). Trimming took 6 bases from V and 0 from J, leaving 12 bases between them. The CDR3 extends over 15 amino acids. The V gene's germline CDR1 is SNHLY and CDR2 FYNNEI. The CDR3 bases are TGTGCCAGCAGCGATAGCGTACTCTCCTACAATGAGCAGTTCTTC. Translated, it gives CASSDSVLSYNEQFF.

The chain employs TRBV25-1 and TRBJ1-5, with D perhaps TRBD1 (5 bases). The germline V gene encodes CDR1 MGHDK and CDR2 SYGVNS. This CDR3 has 15 amino acids. Trimming took 3 bases from V and 1 from J, leaving 10 bases between them. CDR3 loop: CASSDSRVSNQPQHF. CDR3 DNA: TGTGCCAGCAGTGATAGCAGGGTAAGCAATCAGCCCCAGCATTTT.

This chain links TRBV29-1 with TRBJ2-3, with 8 bases fitting TRBD2. CDR1 is SQVTM, CDR2 ANQGSEA, per germline. This CDR3 contains 13 residues. The V gene end was trimmed by 4 bases and the J gene end by 3 bases; junction bases not matched to a gene: 3. The CDR3 is CSVGGLVTDTQYF. The CDR3 nucleotides are TGCAGCGTTGGGGGACTAGTTACAGATACGCAGTATTTT.

This clonotype was observed a single time. The chain employs TRBV7-2 and TRBJ2-7; TRBD1 agrees at 10 bases. V dropped 5 bases and J dropped 5; count of bases not matched to a gene: 9. CDR1 is SGHTA, CDR2 FQGNSA, per germline. This CDR3 comprises 15 residues. The CDR3 DNA follows: TGTGCCAGCAGCCCGCCGGGACAGGGGAAGGACGAGCAGTACTTC. Amino acid sequence: CASSPPGQGKDEQYF.

This clonotype was counted a single time. The J gene is TRBJ1-5, the V gene TRBV30; D may be TRBD1 (5 bases). Germline loops: CDR1 GTSNPN, CDR2 SVGIG (reference sequence). V was pared by 0 bases and J by 7 bases, with 16 bases between. The CDR3 totals 15 residues. The CDR3 region is CAWSVPRATGQPQHF. Written as DNA, the CDR3 is TGTGCCTGGAGTGTACCCAGGGCCACGGGGCAGCCCCAGCATTTT. Drawing the rest from reference TRBV30 and TRBJ1-5, the complete variable domain is SQTIHQWPATLVQPVGSPLSLECTVEGTSNPNLYWYRQAAGRGLQLLFYSVGIGQISSEVPQNLSASRPQDRQFILSSKKLLLSDSGFYLCAWSVPRATGQPQHFGDGTRLSIL.

The rearrangement links TRBV28 to TRBJ2-3, with a weak D call TRBD2 (5 bases). The length of the CDR3 is 13 residues. Germline V CDR1 and CDR2: MDHEN, SYDVKM. Trimming removed 3 bases at V and 12 bases at J, with 16 bases between. The CDR3 loop reads CASSLGETTTQYF. The DNA of the CDR3 is TGTGCCAGCAGTTTGGGAGAGACTACGACACAGTATTTT.

The chain links TRBV12-3 or TRBV12-4 to TRBJ1-6, with D possibly being TRBD1 (6 bases). The CDR3 spans 17 residues. V lost 5 bases and J 7 bases, leaving 21 bases between the germline ends. Here the CDR3 reads CASSLLGGGAENSPLHF. CDR3 DNA: TGTGCCAGCAGTCTTCTCGGGGGGGGCGCGGAGAATTCACCCCTCCACTTT.

This chain joins TRBV7-3 and TRBJ1-2; the D is unclear. CDR3 length: 11 amino acids. Germline V lookup: CDR1 SGHTA, CDR2 FQGTGA. With 2 bases removed from V and 7 bases from J, the gap between germline ends came to 5 bases. The CDR3 DNA follows: TGTGCCAGCAGCTTATGGAGTGGCTACACCTTC. This encodes CASSLWSGYTF.

Here the CDR3 reads CAWSRYNEQFF. For the CDR3, the DNA is TGTGCCTGGAGCCGGTACAATGAGCAGTTCTTC. The chain has TRBV30 and TRBJ2-1; unclear D gene. V gave up 3 bases and J gave up 4 bases, with 4 bases separating them. Germline assignment: CDR1 GTSNPN and CDR2 SVGIG (reference sequence). The CDR3 length is 11 residues.